Below, 21 T cell receptor beta chains from the same sample are listed, as sequenced in a study of STAT3 mutations in large granular lymphocyte leukemia (dated by TCRdb to the late 2010s). General findings and caveats noted by the study authors: All T-LGLL patients had at least one immunodominant TCRbeta clonotype, and roughly half had multiple immunodominant subclonotypes.

Their target antigens are unknown. The library relied on the immunoSEQ multiplex PCR assay. As stored in TCRdb, this immuneACCESS dataset retains in-frame rearrangements with V and J assigned. A fraction of the clones does not appear; measured against another copy, unresolved V genes explain less than half of the discrepancy, and the remainder lacks a known reason. Across this sample there are approximately 17,000 clones, with 70% to 90% seen only once. The ten largest make up around 9% of the sample. The sample comprised peripheral blood mononuclear cells. These receptors all come from a man aged 50-59 years with T-cell large granular lymphocyte leukemia. Some clones in this sample may be carry-over from other donors' samples. The age is the age at diagnosis.

This chain uses TRBV12-5 with TRBJ1-3, with D maybe TRBD1 (5 bases). V lost 5 bases, J lost 0 bases, and 14 bases lay in between. CDR1 is LGHNT, CDR2 FRNRAP, per germline. CDR3 size: 16 residues. This CDR3 is CASGRLQGISGNTIYF. In DNA, the CDR3 is TGTGCTAGTGGTCGCCTCCAGGGTATCTCTGGAAACACCATATATTTT.

V and J are TRBV7-9 and TRBJ2-5; 9 nucleotides agree with TRBD2. The CDR3 sequence is 16 residues long. CDR1 is SEHNR, CDR2 FQNEAQ, per germline (reference sequence). V lost 4 bases, J lost 0 bases, and 6 bases stayed unmatched. The CDR3 region has the DNA TGTGCCAGCAGCTCACTGGCGGGGGGGTACCAAGAGACCCAGTACTTC. Translation gives CASSSLAGGYQETQYF.

The chain carries TRBV30 and TRBJ2-7, with 8 nucleotides matching TRBD2. The CDR3 consists of 19 residues. In germline, CDR1 is GTSNPN, CDR2 SVGIG (reference sequence). Trimming removed 2 bases from V and 1 base from J; junction bases left unmatched: 19. CDR3 in DNA: TGTGCCTGGAGTCCCCCGGGACATACTTTAGCGGGACGGTCCTACGAGCAGTACTTC. Its protein product is CAWSPPGHTLAGRSYEQYF. Filled out from reference TRBV30 and TRBJ2-7, the complete variable domain reads SQTIHQWPATLVQPVGSPLSLECTVEGTSNPNLYWYRQAAGRGLQLLFYSVGIGQISSEVPQNLSASRPQDRQFILSSKKLLLSDSGFYLCAWSPPGHTLAGRSYEQYFGPGTRLTVT.

The chain combines TRBV2 with TRBJ2-7; D possibly corresponds to TRBD1 (5 bases). V was shortened by 6 bases and J by 2 bases, with 8 bases between the two germline ends. Looked up from germline, CDR1 is SNHLY and CDR2 is FYNNEI. The CDR3 covers 12 residues. As DNA, the CDR3 is TGTGCCAGCAGGGGGCTCGCCTACGAGCAGTACTTC. Its protein product is CASRGLAYEQYF.

This sequence joins TRBV5-1 and TRBJ2-2; TRBD1 matches 9 bases. The germline CDR1 and CDR2 sequences are SGHRS and YFSETQ. Trimming removed 4 bases from V and 5 bases from J; junction bases left unmatched: 3. This CDR3 is built from 14 residues. The CDR3 DNA sequence: TGCGCCAGCAGCGAACAGGGGGCAACCGGGGAGCTGTTTTTT. The encoded protein is CASSEQGATGELFF.

The V gene is TRBV7-2, the J gene TRBJ2-3; 7 positions match TRBD2. This CDR3 region has 14 residues. V shed 5 bases and J 10 bases; nucleotides not matched to a gene: 12. Germline values: CDR1 SGHTA, CDR2 FQGNSA. CDR3 in DNA: TGTGCCAGCAGCCCTCTTCTAGCGGTTCCTTCGCAGTATTTT. Translating gives CASSPLLAVPSQYF. The variable domain in full, completed from reference TRBV7-2 and TRBJ2-3, reads GAGVSQSPSNKVTEKGKDVELRCDPISGHTALYWYRQSLGQGLEFLIYFQGNSAPDKSGLPSDRFSAERTGGSVSTLTIQRTQQEDSAVYLCASSPLLAVPSQYFGPGTRLTVL.

This chain joins TRBV5-4 and TRBJ2-5; TRBD2 matches at 7 bases. V shed 5 bases, J shed 3 bases, and the junction held 13 bases outside the gene matches. The CDR3 has 16 amino acids. Germline CDR1 SGHNT, CDR2 YYREEE (reference sequence). CDR3 sequence (DNA): TGTGCCAGCAGTCTGGGGCGGGGGAGAGACAAAGAGACCCAGTACTTC. It translates to CASSLGRGRDKETQYF.

CDR3: CASSLEAGPSYEQYF. In DNA form, the CDR3 reads TGTGCCAGCAGTTTAGAGGCGGGACCAAGCTACGAGCAGTACTTC. V and J are TRBV27 and TRBJ2-7; D might be TRBD2 (6 bases). Germline CDR1 is MNHEY and CDR2 is SMNVEV (reference sequence). Trimming took off 2 bases at V and 3 bases at J, with 14 bases between the two ends. This CDR3 contains 15 residues.

This rearrangement joins TRBV2 to TRBJ2-7; 10 positions match TRBD1. The CDR3 has 13 residues. CDR1 and CDR2 from the germline V gene are SNHLY and FYNNEI. The chain's CDR3 is CATRDRGFSEQYF. In nucleotides, the CDR3 is TGTGCAACCCGGGACAGGGGCTTCTCCGAGCAGTACTTC.

The genes are TRBV10-3 and TRBJ2-2; 12 bases map to TRBD2. V was pared by 2 bases and J by 0 bases, with 7 bases of the junction left unmatched. CDR1 is ENHRY and CDR2 is SYGVKD in the germline V gene. There are 19 residues in the CDR3. CDR3 bases: TGTGCCATCAGTGAGCCCAGGACTAGCGGGAACGCGAACACCGGGGAGCTGTTTTTT. Its protein product is CAISEPRTSGNANTGELFF.

This clone was picked up a small number of times. The chain employs TRBV7-6 and TRBJ2-5, with a weak D call TRBD2 (5 bases). In germline, CDR1 is SGHVS, CDR2 FNYEAQ. V lost 5 bases, J lost 4 bases, and 14 bases lay in between. The length of the CDR3 is 14 residues. The CDR3 coding sequence is TGTGCCAGCAGCCCTGACTACCGCGGAGAGACCCAGTACTTC. Protein: CASSPDYRGETQYF.

The gene calls are TRBV6-5 and TRBJ2-2; unclear D gene. The CDR3 consists of 15 residues. CDR1 MNHEY and CDR2 SVGAGI come from the germline V gene. V lost 2 bases, J lost 0 bases, and 7 bases lay in between. The CDR3 sequence is CASSYADSNTGELFF. CDR3 nucleotides: TGTGCCAGCAGTTACGCAGATTCGAACACCGGGGAGCTGTTTTTT.

This clone was recorded only once. The chain carries TRBV7-3 and TRBJ2-6; 8 bases are shared with TRBD1. CDR1 and CDR2 from the germline V gene are SGHTA and FQGTGA. This CDR3 spans 17 amino acids. V lost 6 bases to trimming and J lost 1 base; unmatched junction nucleotides: 8. For the CDR3, the DNA is TGTGCCAGCAGGGGGGGACAGGCCCGTTCTGGGGCCAACGTCCTGACTTTC. This encodes CASRGGQARSGANVLTF. The full variable domain, rest sourced from reference TRBV7-3 and TRBJ2-6, is GAGVSQTPSNKVTEKGKYVELRCDPISGHTALYWYRQSLGQGPEFLIYFQGTGAADDSGLPNDRFFAVRPEGSVSTLKIQRTERGDSAVYLCASRGGQARSGANVLTFGAGSRLTVL.

J is TRBJ2-1 and V is TRBV13; 12 positions agree with TRBD2. The CDR3 totals 16 residues. V was clipped by 5 bases and J by 8 bases; unmatched bases: 10. Germline V gene lookup returns CDR1 PRHDT and CDR2 FYEKMQ (reference sequence). The CDR3 DNA follows: TGTGCCAGCAGCGCACAGACTAGCGGGAGTAGGTATGAGCAGTTCTTC. Its protein is CASSAQTSGSRYEQFF.

The sample holds one count of this clone. The chain carries TRBV5-6 and TRBJ2-5; D not resolved. CDR1 is SGHDT and CDR2 is YYEEEE in the germline V gene. This CDR3 region has 12 residues. The V gene lost 2 bases and the J gene lost 4 bases, with 6 bases spanning the gap. CDR3 DNA: TGTGCCAGCAGCTTCAATCTAGAGACCCAGTACTTC. Amino acids: CASSFNLETQYF.

This sequence joins TRBV11-2 and TRBJ2-5, with D possibly being TRBD1 or TRBD2 (5 bases each). The CDR3 sequence is 14 residues long. CDR1 is SGHAT and CDR2 is FQNNGV in the germline V gene. V was trimmed by 3 bases and J by 1 base, leaving 9 bases between them. The CDR3 coding sequence is TGTGCCAGCAGCTTCGGGGCCAGCCAAGAGACCCAGTACTTC. This gives the protein CASSFGASQETQYF.

The chain joins TRBV30 to TRBJ1-5; weak D call: TRBD1 (5 bases). The V gene's germline CDR1 is GTSNPN and CDR2 SVGIG (reference sequence). The V and J ends lost 0 bases and 0 bases respectively, with 9 bases between them. The CDR3 spans 15 residues. The CDR3 DNA is TGTGCCTGGAGTGTACGAGGGGATAGCAATCAGCCCCAGCATTTT. Translated: CAWSVRGDSNQPQHF.

This rearrangement joins TRBV2 to TRBJ2-1; 11 positions match TRBD2. Per germline, CDR1 SNHLY and CDR2 FYNNEI. V trimming: 6 bases; J trimming: 4 bases; junction bases outside the gene matches: 5. The CDR3 sequence is 15 residues long. The CDR3 DNA reads as TGTGCCAGCAGCCCACTAGCGGGGGTTTACAATGAGCAGTTCTTC. Translated: CASSPLAGVYNEQFF. Full variable domain (remainder filled in from reference TRBV2 and TRBJ2-1): EPEVTQTPSHQVTQMGQEVILRCVPISNHLYFYWYRQILGQKVEFLVSFYNNEISEKSEIFDDQFSVERPDGSNFTLKIRSTKLEDSAMYFCASSPLAGVYNEQFFGPGTRLTVL.

The chain carries TRBV7-9 and TRBJ1-2; 7 bases map to TRBD1. The V and J ends lost 5 bases and 6 bases, in that order; junction bases with no gene match: 9. Per germline, CDR1 SEHNR and CDR2 FQNEAQ (reference sequence). The CDR3 consists of 14 residues. CDR3 DNA sequence: TGTGCCAGCAGCGCCCCAGACAGGGAGAATGGCTACACCTTC. It specifies CASSAPDRENGYTF.

This chain joins TRBV7-9 and TRBJ2-5; 14 bases line up with TRBD2. The trim removed 5 bases at V and 4 bases at J, leaving 12 bases unmatched. CDR3 length: 18 residues. Germline lookup yields CDR1 SEHNR and CDR2 FQNEAQ (reference sequence). CDR3 in DNA: TGTGCCAGCAGCCACGGGACTAGCGGGAGCATGGTAGGAGAGACCCAGTACTTC. It yields the protein CASSHGTSGSMVGETQYF. The full variable domain, with the rest looked up from reference TRBV7-9 and TRBJ2-5, is DTGVSQNPRHKITKRGQNVTFRCDPISEHNRLYWYRQTLGQGPEFLTYFQNEAQLEKSRLLSDRFSAERPKGSFSTLEIQRTEQGDSAMYLCASSHGTSGSMVGETQYFGPGTRLLVL.

J is TRBJ1-5 and V is TRBV7-2; D is ambiguous. Germline V gene data show CDR1 as SGHTA and CDR2 as FQGNSA. The CDR3 loop spans 13 amino acids. The V end was cut by 5 bases, the J end by 7 bases, with 12 bases between. In DNA, the CDR3 is TGTGCCAGCAGCCAAAGAGGGCGGCAGCCCCAGCATTTT. This codes for CASSQRGRQPQHF.